The sample holds many counts of the clone carrying this T cell receptor beta chain. Its antigen is as yet unknown. UMIs and sample barcodes were carried by the TCR alpha and TCR beta cDNA libraries that 5'RACE produced using constant-segment primers. TCRdb passed the 5' RACE reads through MiXCR, listing each CDR3 protein once. Among approximately 250,000 distinct CDR3 sequences, over 15% were seen once, and the ten largest hold around a fifth. The data were taken from a study of T-cell memory formation after mild COVID-19. Study-wide results and limits: Clones that shrank (day 15 to 85) were balanced CD4/CD8, whereas later expanders leaned CD4+. In pre-infection memory, a portion of responding clones appeared, which suggested that cross-reactive memory joined.

Trimming took 0 bases from V and 3 from J; bases not matched to a gene: 5. The germline V gene encodes CDR1 SGHTA and CDR2 FQGTGA. The CDR3 has 17 amino acids. The origin of this receptor is a man in his late teens or twenties who had mild COVID-19 (a few samples of this study predate the infection). Cell type and time point are not known. This chain links TRBV7-3 with TRBJ1-1, with TRBD1 matching 12 bases. Material: PBMCs or a T cell subset sorted from them (not recorded which). CDR3 amino acids: CASSLTGQGALDTEAFF. Written as DNA, the CDR3 is TGTGCCAGCAGCTTAACGGGACAGGGGGCGCTGGACACTGAAGCTTTCTTT.